This TCR beta chain was documented in a study of post-analysis software for immune sequencing data. Findings and caveats of the study: Five TRBV segments were significantly more frequent in patients than in controls. TRBV5-6, TRBV5-1 and TRBV20-1 were among these segments.

Notes on this clonotype: The antigen is not known.

The TCR beta cDNA libraries contained unique molecular identifiers. In TCRdb, the PCR reads were re-called with MiXCR into one record per CDR3 protein. The profile covers 350,000 to 450,000 distinct CDR3 sequences, with 39% appearing a single time and 6% to 9% taken by the ten largest. The trim removed 6 bases at V and 3 bases at J, leaving 14 bases unmatched. CDR3 size: 17 residues. CDR1 MNHNS and CDR2 SASEGT come from the germline V gene. The clonotype originates from a girl aged 2 to 10 with multiple sclerosis. The chain has TRBV6-1 and TRBJ2-1, with 7 bases aligning to TRBD1. Sequenced: blood. In DNA form, the CDR3 reads TGTGCCAGCAGCCCCCCCTTGGGACAGCCGAACTACAATGAGCAGTTCTTC. Translated: CASSPPLGQPNYNEQFF.